The 12 T cell receptor beta chains below all came from one sample that was sequenced in a study of shared clonotypes between healthy human individuals. Naive CD8 cells, CD45RO-negative and positively selected for CCR7, excluded terminally differentiated effector memory CD45RA+ cells. Libraries were prepared by immunoSEQ multiplex PCR; TCRdb keeps only in-frame clonotypes and omits some of them. The profile shows roughly 590,000 clones, roughly 96% of them singletons. Sequencing used naive CD8+ T cells sorted from blood. The origin of the receptors is a woman between 25 and 40 years old in good health.

This chain connects TRBV9 to TRBJ2-7; a weak D match, TRBD2 (6 bases). The germline CDR1 and CDR2 sequences are SGDLS and YYNGEE. The length of the CDR3 is 13 residues. Between the trimmed V and J ends, which lost 4 bases and 5 bases, there was a span of 13 bases. CDR3 sequence reads: CASSRRSGDEQYF. The CDR3 region has the DNA TGTGCCAGCAGCCGTAGATCGGGAGACGAGCAGTACTTC.

V is TRBV5-6 and J is TRBJ2-6, with a possible D match to TRBD1 (6 bases). Germline V gene sequence: CDR1 SGHDT, CDR2 YYEEEE. With 1 base removed from V and 0 bases from J, the gap between germline ends came to 14 bases. There are 18 residues in the CDR3. CDR3 DNA: TGTGCCAGCAGCTTGATAACAGGGTCCATCTCTGGGGCCAACGTCCTGACTTTC. It yields the protein CASSLITGSISGANVLTF.

The chain carries TRBV9 and TRBJ2-5; 11 nucleotides match TRBD1. Germline V gene data show CDR1 as SGDLS and CDR2 as YYNGEE. CDR3 length: 16 amino acids. The junction had 6 bases not matched to a gene; V was cut back by 4 bases and J by 1 base. The chain's CDR3 is CASSPSGTGGQETQYF. CDR3 nucleotide sequence: TGTGCCAGCAGCCCTAGCGGGACAGGGGGCCAAGAGACCCAGTACTTC.

V and J are TRBV2 and TRBJ1-3, with 7 nucleotides matching TRBD1. Germline CDR1 and CDR2: SNHLY and FYNNEI. V was pared by 0 bases and J by 9 bases, with 8 bases of the junction left unmatched. The CDR3 extends over 15 amino acids. CDR3 coding DNA: TGTGCCAGCAGTGAAGCGCTTCAGGGGGAGGGCACCATATATTTT. As protein: CASSEALQGEGTIYF.

This sequence joins TRBV30 and TRBJ2-1; D is undetermined. Germline V gives CDR1 GTSNPN, CDR2 SVGIG (reference sequence). Trimming took off 5 bases at V and 5 bases at J, with 7 bases between the two ends. The CDR3 is 11 amino acids. CDR3 in amino acids: CAWDFNNEQFF. In DNA, the CDR3 is TGTGCCTGGGACTTTAACAATGAGCAGTTCTTC.

The chain employs TRBV6-1 and TRBJ2-1, with D possibly matching TRBD2 (5 bases). This CDR3 contains 14 residues. Germline CDR1 and CDR2: MNHNS and SASEGT. Trimming left V 9 bases short and J 7 bases short, with 19 bases between. The CDR3 DNA sequence: TGTGCCAGTGGGTCGGCGGGCCGATCAAATGAGCAGTTCTTC. Its protein is CASGSAGRSNEQFF.

V gene TRBV5-1 combines with J gene TRBJ2-1; D gene uncertain. Germline CDR1 is SGHRS and CDR2 is YFSETQ. Between the trimmed V and J ends, which lost 4 bases and 2 bases, there was a span of 10 bases. The CDR3 is 14 residues long. The CDR3 spells CASSVSPAYNEQFF. In nucleotides, the CDR3 is TGCGCCAGCAGCGTCTCCCCGGCCTACAATGAGCAGTTCTTC.

The gene calls are TRBV19 and TRBJ2-2; 11 bases fit TRBD2. Germline V gives CDR1 LNHDA, CDR2 SQIVND (reference sequence). The CDR3 consists of 17 residues. With V trimmed by 5 bases and J by 2 bases, 7 bases remained unmatched. CDR3 DNA sequence: TGTGCCAGTAGTTCCACGACTAGCGGGGCAAACACCGGGGAGCTGTTTTTT. Translating it yields CASSSTTSGANTGELFF.

The CDR3, as DNA: TGTGCCAGCAGCTTAGCCCTCACGGAGCAGTACTTC. Residues: CASSLALTEQYF. The chain has TRBV11-2 and TRBJ2-7, with D unresolved. The CDR3 is 12 residues long. Germline CDR1 SGHAT, CDR2 FQNNGV. The germline V and J ends were trimmed by 1 base and 7 bases, with 8 bases remaining between them.

V and J are TRBV15 and TRBJ2-3; D is unclear. CDR3 length equals 13 residues. Germline CDR1 and CDR2: LNHNV and YYDKDF (reference sequence). The V and J ends lost 3 bases and 6 bases respectively, with 10 bases between them. CDR3 in DNA: TGTGCCACCAGCAGGTTGTTAAAGGATACGCAGTATTTT. Translating it yields CATSRLLKDTQYF.

V and J are TRBV5-1 and TRBJ2-7, with D perhaps matching TRBD1 (6 bases). The germline V gene encodes CDR1 SGHRS and CDR2 YFSETQ. The CDR3 covers 15 residues. Trimming removed 0 bases from V and 0 bases from J, with 10 bases in between. CDR3 loop: CASSLVDSPSYEQYF. In DNA form, the CDR3 reads TGCGCCAGCAGCTTGGTGGACAGTCCCTCCTACGAGCAGTACTTC.

The chain combines TRBV7-9 with TRBJ2-2; D ambiguous. V lost 6 bases to trimming and J lost 5 bases, with 16 bases between them. Germline V gives CDR1 SEHNR, CDR2 FQNEAQ (reference sequence). There are 15 residues in the CDR3. The CDR3 here is CASSQIQHLTGELFF. The CDR3, as DNA: TGTGCCAGCAGTCAAATCCAACACTTAACCGGGGAGCTGTTTTTT.